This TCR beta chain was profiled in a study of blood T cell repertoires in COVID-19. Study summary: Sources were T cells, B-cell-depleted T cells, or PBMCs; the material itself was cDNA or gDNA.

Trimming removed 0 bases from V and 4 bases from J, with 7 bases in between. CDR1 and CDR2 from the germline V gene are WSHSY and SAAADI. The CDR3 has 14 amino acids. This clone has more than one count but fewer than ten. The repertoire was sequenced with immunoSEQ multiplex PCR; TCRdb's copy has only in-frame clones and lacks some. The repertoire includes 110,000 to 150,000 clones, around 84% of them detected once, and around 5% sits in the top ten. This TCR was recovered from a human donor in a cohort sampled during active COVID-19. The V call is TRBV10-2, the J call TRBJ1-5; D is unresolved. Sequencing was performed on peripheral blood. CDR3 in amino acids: CASSESHGNQPQHF. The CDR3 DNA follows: TGCGCCAGCAGTGAGTCGCACGGTAATCAGCCCCAGCATTTT.